The 12 T cell receptor beta chains reported below all come from one sample, sequenced in a study of shared clonotypes between healthy human individuals. Profiling relied on immunoSEQ multiplex PCR, and the TCRdb table lists in-frame clones only, not all of them. The profile shows hundreds of thousands of clones, 60% to 80% of them singletons. The sequenced sample consisted of PBMCs. The receptors were gathered from a woman aged 35 to 49 in good health. Some clones in this sample may be carry-over from other donors' samples.

The chain employs TRBV19 and TRBJ2-7; D perhaps matches TRBD2 (6 bases). The CDR3 totals 15 residues. The V end was cut by 0 bases, the J end by 1 base, with 10 bases between. Per germline, CDR1 LNHDA and CDR2 SQIVND (reference sequence). CDR3 DNA: TGTGCCAGTAGTATAGAGTGGGAGGTGTCCTACGAGCAGTACTTC. Its translation is CASSIEWEVSYEQYF.

The chain links TRBV30 to TRBJ1-2; possibly TRBD1 for D (6 bases). Per the germline V gene, CDR1 is GTSNPN and CDR2 is SVGIG (reference sequence). The length of the CDR3 is 12 residues. Deletions cut 8 bases from V and 2 bases from J, with 12 bases between. The CDR3 loop reads CARTGTNYGYTF. CDR3 coding DNA: TGTGCCCGAACCGGGACAAACTATGGCTACACCTTC.

CDR3 loop: CASSGRLPNEQFF. DNA of the CDR3: TGTGCCAGCTCGGGACGGCTCCCCAATGAGCAGTTCTTC. V gene TRBV7-8 combines with J gene TRBJ2-1, with D possibly called TRBD1 or TRBD2 (5 bases each). Germline assignment: CDR1 SGHVS and CDR2 FQNEAQ. The CDR3 loop spans 13 amino acids. Between the trimmed V and J ends, which lost 8 bases and 6 bases, there was a span of 14 bases.

DNA of the CDR3: TGCGCCAGCAGCGGGGCGGGGTCGGTGTCCTACGAGCAGTACTTC. Its protein is CASSGAGSVSYEQYF. V is TRBV5-1 and J is TRBJ2-7, with D tentatively TRBD2 (6 bases). The CDR3 is made up of 15 amino acids. The germline V and J ends were trimmed by 4 bases and 1 base, with 15 bases remaining between them. Germline-derived CDR1 and CDR2 are SGHRS and YFSETQ.

The chain is built from TRBV4-1 and TRBJ2-3; 7 bases are shared with TRBD2. The CDR3 contains 15 residues. Per the germline V gene, CDR1 is MGHRA and CDR2 is YSYEKL. The ends lost 1 base at V and 2 bases at J; junction bases unmatched: 3. CDR3 nucleotide sequence: TGCGCCAGCAGCCAAGTCGGGACTATCACAGATACGCAGTATTTT. Its translation is CASSQVGTITDTQYF.

J is TRBJ1-2 and V is TRBV6-5; D is uncertain. Trimming took off 0 bases at V and 4 bases at J, with 6 bases between the two ends. The CDR3 extends over 13 amino acids. The V gene's germline CDR1 is MNHEY and CDR2 SVGAGI. This CDR3 reads CASSYSSTYGYTF. The CDR3 DNA sequence: TGTGCCAGCAGTTACTCGTCCACCTATGGCTACACCTTC.

This chain links TRBV7-2 with TRBJ1-2; D is ambiguous. Germline-derived CDR1 and CDR2 are SGHTA and FQGNSA. This CDR3 region has 16 residues. Trimming took 1 base from V and 6 from J, leaving 18 bases between them. The chain's CDR3 is CASSLGGGVISDGYTF. CDR3 in DNA: TGTGCCAGCAGCTTAGGGGGTGGGGTAATTTCCGATGGCTACACCTTC.

CDR3 nucleotide sequence: TGTGCCAGCAGCGTGACAGGGATAAGAAGTGACTTGAGCTCTGGAAACACCATATATTTT. It is translated as CASSVTGIRSDLSSGNTIYF. V is TRBV9 and J is TRBJ1-3; 7 bases are a match to TRBD1. Per germline, CDR1 SGDLS and CDR2 YYNGEE. V lost 2 bases, J lost 0 bases, and 17 bases stayed unmatched. This CDR3 spans 20 amino acids.

The rearrangement links TRBV27 to TRBJ2-7, with 7 bases lining up with TRBD2. This CDR3 contains 14 residues. Looked up from germline, CDR1 is MNHEY and CDR2 is SMNVEV (reference sequence). The ends lost 4 bases at V and 4 bases at J; junction bases unmatched: 7. The CDR3 coding sequence is TGTGCCAGCAGTTCGGGACTAAAGCTTTACGAGCAGTACTTC. Protein sequence: CASSSGLKLYEQYF.

The chain employs TRBV5-4 and TRBJ1-2; 7 bases are shared with TRBD1. The CDR3 is 13 residues long. Losses at the gene ends were 4 bases for V and 8 bases for J; bases not matched to a gene: 8. CDR1 and CDR2 from the germline V gene are SGHNT and YYREEE (reference sequence). The CDR3: CASSVDRDDGYTF. The CDR3 DNA sequence: TGTGCCAGCAGCGTAGACAGGGATGACGGCTACACCTTC.

The V gene is TRBV5-5, the J gene TRBJ2-1; TRBD2 matches at 10 bases. CDR3 length: 15 amino acids. V lost 4 bases and J lost 4; bases outside the gene matches: 5. The germline V gene has CDR1 SGHKS and CDR2 YYEKEE (reference sequence). CDR3 coding DNA: TGTGCCAGCAGCACCGGACTAGCGGAGTACAATGAGCAGTTCTTC. Amino acids: CASSTGLAEYNEQFF.

This clone was picked up many times. The same CDR3 arises from other DNA sequences in this sample as well. The chain uses TRBV29-1 and TRBJ2-1; D may be TRBD2 (5 bases). The CDR3 runs to 12 residues. Trimming cost V 6 bases and J 6 bases, with 12 bases left between them. Germline V gene lookup returns CDR1 SQVTM and CDR2 ANQGSEA. CDR3 DNA: TGCAGCGTAGCGGTAACGGTCAATGAGCAGTTCTTC. It translates to CSVAVTVNEQFF.